This paragraph reports one T cell receptor beta chain. This CDR3 contains 13 residues. CDR1 is MNHNS, CDR2 SASEGT, per germline. V lost 6 bases to trimming and J lost 2 bases, with 8 bases between them. This record belongs to a study of identical twins. One entry per CDR3 protein results from TCRdb running MiXCR on the 5' RACE reads. The table includes under 250,000 distinct CDR3 sequences, around a tenth detected once. The sequence was collected from a woman between 18 and 29 years old in good health. The chain couples TRBV6-1 to TRBJ2-1; TRBD2 might be the D (5 bases). Sequencing was carried out using memory (CD45RO+) T cells sorted from blood. CDR3 DNA sequence: TGTGCCAGCAGACCTAGCCCCTACAATGAGCAGTTCTTC. Translating gives CASRPSPYNEQFF.